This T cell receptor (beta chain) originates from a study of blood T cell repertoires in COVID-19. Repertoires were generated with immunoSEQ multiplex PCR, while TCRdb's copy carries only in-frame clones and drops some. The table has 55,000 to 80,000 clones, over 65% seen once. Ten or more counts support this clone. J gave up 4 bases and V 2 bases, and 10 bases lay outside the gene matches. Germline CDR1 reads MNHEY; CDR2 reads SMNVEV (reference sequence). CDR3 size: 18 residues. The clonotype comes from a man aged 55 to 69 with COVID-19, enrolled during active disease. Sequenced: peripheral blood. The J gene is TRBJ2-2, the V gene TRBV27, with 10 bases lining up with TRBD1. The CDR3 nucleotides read TGTGCCAGCAGTTTAGAGGTCGTGGGACAGGGGCCCACCGGGGAGCTGTTTTTT. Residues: CASSLEVVGQGPTGELFF.